A single sample gave rise to the 12 T cell receptor beta chains below, sequenced in a study of blood T cells in healthy people across ages. For the second PCR, which ran for 7 to 11 cycles, a sample-barcoded 5' primer and a J-beta primer mix were used. TCRdb reprocessed the 5' RACE reads via MiXCR and lists one record per CDR3 protein. The sample has hundreds of thousands of distinct CDR3 sequences; 58% are singletons. What was sequenced was blood. Source of these receptors: a man between 25 and 39 years old in good health.

V and J are TRBV12-3 or TRBV12-4 and TRBJ2-5, with 12 bases matching TRBD1. Germline trimming cut 5 bases from V and 11 bases from J; bases unmatched to any gene: 15. This CDR3 comprises 16 residues. CDR3 sequence reads: CASSGGGTGGYNEQYF. CDR3 sequence (DNA): TGTGCCAGCAGTGGAGGCGGGACAGGGGGCTACAATGAGCAGTACTTC.

The gene calls are TRBV6-1 and TRBJ2-7; no clear D gene. Germline V CDR1 and CDR2: MNHNS, SASEGT. V lost 5 bases and J 2 bases, leaving 10 bases between the germline ends. The CDR3 is made up of 13 amino acids. CDR3 in amino acids: CASSMEPTYEQYF. In DNA form, the CDR3 reads TGTGCCAGCAGTATGGAACCTACCTACGAGCAGTACTTC.

This clonotype has a count of ten or more. V gene TRBV28 combines with J gene TRBJ2-7; D gene unclear. The CDR3 is 11 residues long. Germline CDR1 is MDHEN and CDR2 is SYDVKM. V shed 1 base and J shed 6 bases, with 4 bases lying between them. This CDR3 is CASSLSREQYF. The CDR3 DNA reads as TGTGCCAGCAGTTTATCCCGCGAGCAGTACTTC.

The rearrangement links TRBV6-1 to TRBJ2-3, with D possibly being TRBD1 (6 bases). Trimming left V 2 bases short and J 4 bases short, with 16 bases between. This CDR3 has 16 amino acids. From germline, CDR1 is MNHNS and CDR2 SASEGT. The CDR3 DNA reads as TGTGCCAGCAGTGAAAACCTCGGGACACCACCAGATACGCAGTATTTT. Its protein product is CASSENLGTPPDTQYF.

This rearrangement joins TRBV25-1 to TRBJ2-4; 7 bases fit TRBD2. The DNA end favors TRBJ2-7, so the J call may be wrong. The CDR3 has 14 amino acids. The germline V gene encodes CDR1 MGHDK and CDR2 SYGVNS. CDR3 sequence (DNA): TGTGCCAGCAGTGCCTTGGGAGGGATCGACGAGCAGTACTTC. Its protein is CASSALGGIDEQYF.

This clonotype occurred once. The chain employs TRBV6-2 or TRBV6-3 and TRBJ1-5, with D perhaps matching TRBD1 (5 bases). V dropped 6 bases and J dropped 0 bases, with 12 bases sitting between them. From germline, CDR1 is MNHEY and CDR2 SVGEGT. The CDR3 extends over 15 amino acids. This CDR3 is CASSRVGISNQPQHF. CDR3 coding DNA: TGTGCCAGCAGCAGGGTGGGGATTAGCAATCAGCCCCAGCATTTT.

V gene TRBV7-8 combines with J gene TRBJ2-3; 7 nucleotides line up with TRBD1. The junction had 6 bases not matched to a gene; V was cut back by 0 bases and J by 6 bases. The CDR3 runs to 15 residues. CDR1 SGHVS and CDR2 FQNEAQ come from the germline V gene. The CDR3 DNA follows: TGTGCCAGCAGCTTAGCGGGACAGCTAAAGGATACGCAGTATTTT. Its protein product is CASSLAGQLKDTQYF.

Comments on this clonotype: A much larger clone differs from this one at a single base, so this may be a read error. V gene TRBV29-1 combines with J gene TRBJ2-5, with TRBD2 matching over 7 bases. Germline V gene lookup returns CDR1 SQVTM and CDR2 ANQGSEA. CDR3 length equals 12 residues. V trimming: 7 bases; J trimming: 9 bases; junction bases outside the gene matches: 11. CDR3 sequence reads: CSARLGGEAQYF. The CDR3 DNA reads as TGCAGCGCCCGACTTGGGGGGGAGGCCCAGTACTTC.

The rearrangement joins TRBV5-1 to TRBJ2-1; D is perhaps TRBD1 or TRBD2 (5 bases each). Trimming removed 4 bases from V and 6 bases from J, with 17 bases in between. Germline V gives CDR1 SGHRS, CDR2 YFSETQ. There are 15 residues in the CDR3. CDR3 DNA: TGCGCCAGCAGCGACACCGGGACGCAAAGCAATGAGCAGTTCTTC. Protein product: CASSDTGTQSNEQFF.

This chain joins TRBV20-1 and TRBJ1-5; D unclear. This CDR3 is 15 amino acids long. V was cut by 3 bases and J by 3 bases, with 15 bases left in between. Germline V CDR1 and CDR2: DFQATT, SNEGSKA (reference sequence). The CDR3 nucleotides read TGCAGTGCTAGTCTGTCGGAAGGGTTCAATCAGCCCCAGCATTTT. Protein product: CSASLSEGFNQPQHF.

The genes are TRBV10-1 and TRBJ2-7; 8 nucleotides agree with TRBD2. The germline CDR1 and CDR2 sequences are WNHNN and SYGVQD (reference sequence). V trimming: 3 bases; J trimming: 0 bases; junction bases outside the gene matches: 1. This CDR3 has 14 residues. The CDR3 region is CASSEGTSSYEQYF. In DNA form, the CDR3 reads TGCGCCAGCAGTGAAGGGACTAGCTCCTACGAGCAGTACTTC.

V is TRBV6-1 and J is TRBJ2-7; no firm D call. Germline CDR1 and CDR2: MNHNS and SASEGT. Trimming stripped 4 bases from V and 0 bases from J, with 10 bases between. This CDR3 region has 14 residues. CDR3 sequence: CASSAFRTSYEQYF. The CDR3 DNA reads TGTGCCAGCAGTGCTTTTCGGACCTCCTACGAGCAGTACTTC.